The T cell receptor (beta chain) under discussion was sequenced for a study of shared clonotypes between healthy human individuals. Measured with immunoSEQ multiplex PCR; TCRdb has only the in-frame clones, and not every one. The sample consists of approximately 1.9 million clones, around 95% of them appearing once. Naive-designated CD8 cells lacked CD45RO, were positively enriched for CCR7, and omitted terminally differentiated effector memory CD45RA+ cells. All participating donors were Caucasian adults from Nashville, Tennessee. With respect to this clone: Its cognate antigen is unknown.

Germline V lookup: CDR1 SEHNR, CDR2 FQNEAQ (reference sequence). This CDR3 is built from 16 residues. V lost 3 bases to trimming and J lost 3 bases; unmatched junction nucleotides: 2. Whole-study findings and limits: Rarefaction showed that sequencing of sorted subsets was incomplete (despite large depth). Among non-shared clonotypes, generation probabilities were lower than among those shared by all four donors. An anticipated effect of sequencing depth on clonotype sharing among donors was recognized.

The sequence was obtained from a young man in good health. Some clones in this sample may be carry-over from other donors' samples. The rearrangement links TRBV7-9 to TRBJ2-6, with TRBD2 matching over 10 bases. The specimen was naive CD8+ T cells from PBMCs. The CDR3 coding sequence is TGTGCCAGCAGCTTGGGACTAGCGTATGGGGCCAACGTCCTGACTTTC. Its translation is CASSLGLAYGANVLTF.